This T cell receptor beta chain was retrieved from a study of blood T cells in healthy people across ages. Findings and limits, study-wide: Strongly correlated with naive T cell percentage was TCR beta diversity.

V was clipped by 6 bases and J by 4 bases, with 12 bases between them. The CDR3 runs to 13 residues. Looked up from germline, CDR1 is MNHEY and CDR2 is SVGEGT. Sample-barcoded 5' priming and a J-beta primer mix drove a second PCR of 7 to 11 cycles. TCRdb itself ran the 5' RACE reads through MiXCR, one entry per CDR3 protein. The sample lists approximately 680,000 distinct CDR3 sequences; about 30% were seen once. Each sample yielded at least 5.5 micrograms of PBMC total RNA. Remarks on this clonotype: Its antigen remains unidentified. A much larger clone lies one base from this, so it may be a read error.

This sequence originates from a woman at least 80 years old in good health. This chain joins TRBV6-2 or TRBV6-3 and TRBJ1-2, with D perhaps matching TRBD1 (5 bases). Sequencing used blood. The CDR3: CASRDLGVYGYTF. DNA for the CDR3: TGTGCCAGCAGGGACCTGGGGGTCTATGGCTACACCTTC.